This entry is about one TCR beta chain. Germline trimming cut 4 bases from V and 9 bases from J; bases unmatched to any gene: 13. CDR1 and CDR2 from the germline V gene are MDHEN and SYDVKM. The length of the CDR3 is 16 residues. The sample is drawn from a study of shared clonotypes between healthy human individuals. Naive CD8 cells, CD45RO-negative and positively selected for CCR7, excluded terminally differentiated effector memory CD45RA+ cells. Sequencing used immunoSEQ multiplex PCR; TCRdb keeps in-frame clones, though not all of them. The sample holds a few million clones, roughly 93% seen once. The source of this sequence is a man between 18 and 29 years old in good health. Some clones in this sample may be carry-over from other donors' samples. The chain couples TRBV28 to TRBJ1-5; TRBD1 matches at 9 bases. The sample taken for sequencing was naive CD8+ T cells from PBMCs. CDR3 region: CASSYTPGQGGGPQHF. The CDR3 bases are TGTGCCAGCAGTTACACCCCGGGACAGGGCGGGGGGCCCCAGCATTTT.